Listed here is a single T cell receptor beta chain. Antigen: not known. The data stem from a study of T cell responses to AZD1222 COVID-19 vaccine. In the study overall: Analyses pooled second doses at about 4 or about 12 weeks.

Sequenced by immunoSEQ multiplex PCR; TCRdb stores in-frame clones only, minus some. Altogether over 100,000 clones are present, 85% to 90% being singletons, with the ten largest covering under 3.5%. Study results and caveats: Within unmutated variant regions lay the reported targets of nearly half of spike-specific TCRs. Baseline seropositivity characterized only six AZD1222 recipients.

Trimming pared 5 bases from V and 4 bases from J, leaving 9 bases between. The CDR3 has 13 residues. Germline loops: CDR1 MNHNS, CDR2 SASEGT. The source was peripheral blood, collected on day 0 of AZD1222 vaccination. The receptor's source is an adult in good health. This chain links TRBV6-1 with TRBJ1-5, with a possible D match to TRBD1 (6 bases). CDR3 residues: CASSIRGNQPQHF. The CDR3 DNA follows: TGTGCCAGCAGTATCAGGGGAAATCAGCCCCAGCATTTT.